These 5 T cell receptor beta chains originate from one sample sequenced in a study of blood T cell repertoires in COVID-19. Sequencing used immunoSEQ multiplex PCR; TCRdb keeps in-frame clones, though not all of them. The sample includes 300,000 to 350,000 clones, roughly 88% of them seen just once. Material: PBMCs or T cells enriched from blood (not recorded which). The receptors come from a man younger than 40 who had recovered from COVID-19.

This chain joins TRBV28 and TRBJ2-7; tentatively, D is TRBD1 (6 bases). Trimming removed 4 bases from V and 7 bases from J, with 11 bases in between. CDR3 length: 12 amino acids. Germline values: CDR1 MDHEN, CDR2 SYDVKM. The CDR3 here is CASSWDTREQYF. CDR3 DNA: TGTGCCAGCAGTTGGGACACGCGGGAGCAGTACTTC.

This sequence joins TRBV29-1 and TRBJ2-7, with 7 bases aligning to TRBD1. The CDR3 covers 14 residues. Losses at the gene ends were 5 bases for V and 2 bases for J; bases not matched to a gene: 9. The germline V gene has CDR1 SQVTM and CDR2 ANQGSEA. CDR3 residues: CSVTGTVFTYEQYF. For the CDR3, the DNA is TGCAGCGTTACCGGGACAGTTTTTACCTACGAGCAGTACTTC.

V gene TRBV5-1 combines with J gene TRBJ2-1; a weak D match, TRBD1 (6 bases). The CDR3 length is 13 residues. V gave up 4 bases and J gave up 4 bases, with 9 bases separating them. Germline V gene lookup returns CDR1 SGHRS and CDR2 YFSETQ. DNA of the CDR3: TGCGCCAGCAGCATGACAGGTTACAATGAGCAGTTCTTC. Its translation: CASSMTGYNEQFF.

Here the CDR3 DNA reads TGTGCCAGCAGCAAAGCCCGGGAATTTGGCTACACCTTC. This sequence encodes CASSKAREFGYTF. The chain has TRBV21-1 and TRBJ1-2. TRBV21-1 is described as a pseudogene. The CDR3 consists of 13 residues.

The rearrangement joins TRBV27 to TRBJ1-5, with a possible D match to TRBD1 (6 bases). This CDR3 comprises 15 residues. V was pared by 6 bases and J by 1 base, with 13 bases between. Germline V lookup: CDR1 MNHEY, CDR2 SMNVEV (reference sequence). CDR3 coding DNA: TGTGCCAGCAGCCTAGAGGGGGTGAGCAATCAGCCCCAGCATTTT. As protein: CASSLEGVSNQPQHF.